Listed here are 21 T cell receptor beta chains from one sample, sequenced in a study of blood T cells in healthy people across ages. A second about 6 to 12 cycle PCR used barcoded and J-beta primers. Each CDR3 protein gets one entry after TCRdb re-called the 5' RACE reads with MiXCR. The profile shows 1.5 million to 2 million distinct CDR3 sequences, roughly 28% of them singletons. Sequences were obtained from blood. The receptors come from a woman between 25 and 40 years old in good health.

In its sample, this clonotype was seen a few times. The DNA for the CDR3 is TGTGCCAGCAGCCAAGAGGGTGGCGGGGCCTACAATGAGCAGTACTTC. Encoded protein: CASSQEGGGAYNEQYF. The chain recombines TRBV4-2 with TRBJ2-1, with D perhaps matching TRBD2 (6 bases). The J call may be faulty, since TRBJ2-7 better matches the DNA end. This CDR3 has 16 amino acids. In germline, CDR1 is LGHNA, CDR2 YNFKEQ.

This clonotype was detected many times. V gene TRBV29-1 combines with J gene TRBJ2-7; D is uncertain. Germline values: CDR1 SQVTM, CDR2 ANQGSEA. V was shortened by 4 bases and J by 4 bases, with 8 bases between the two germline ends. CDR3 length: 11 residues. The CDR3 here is CSVASSYEQYF. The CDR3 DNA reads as TGCAGCGTTGCATCCTCTTACGAGCAGTACTTC.

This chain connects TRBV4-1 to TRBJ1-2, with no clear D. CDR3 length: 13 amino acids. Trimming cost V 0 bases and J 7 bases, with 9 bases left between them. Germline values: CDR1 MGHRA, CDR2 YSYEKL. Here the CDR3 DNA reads TGCGCCAGCAGCCAAGATTATACTGCTGGCTACACCTTC. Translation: CASSQDYTAGYTF.

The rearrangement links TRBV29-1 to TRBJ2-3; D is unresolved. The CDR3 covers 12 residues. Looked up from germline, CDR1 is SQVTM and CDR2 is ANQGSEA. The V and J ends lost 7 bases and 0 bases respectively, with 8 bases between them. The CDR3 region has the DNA TGCAGCGCACACCACAGCACAGATACGCAGTATTTT. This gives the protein CSAHHSTDTQYF.

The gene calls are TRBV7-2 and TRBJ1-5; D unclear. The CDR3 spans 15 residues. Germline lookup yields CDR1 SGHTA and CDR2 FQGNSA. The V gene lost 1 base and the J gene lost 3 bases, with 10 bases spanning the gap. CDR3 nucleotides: TGTGCCAGCAGCTTAGTCGGCATACTCAATCAGCCCCAGCATTTT. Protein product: CASSLVGILNQPQHF.

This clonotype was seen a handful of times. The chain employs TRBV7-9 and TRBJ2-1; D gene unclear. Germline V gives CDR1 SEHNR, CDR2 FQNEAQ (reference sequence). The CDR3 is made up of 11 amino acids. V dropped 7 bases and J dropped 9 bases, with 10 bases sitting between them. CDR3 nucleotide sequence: TGTGCCAGCAATCGGTTACCTGAGCAGTTCTTC. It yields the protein CASNRLPEQFF.

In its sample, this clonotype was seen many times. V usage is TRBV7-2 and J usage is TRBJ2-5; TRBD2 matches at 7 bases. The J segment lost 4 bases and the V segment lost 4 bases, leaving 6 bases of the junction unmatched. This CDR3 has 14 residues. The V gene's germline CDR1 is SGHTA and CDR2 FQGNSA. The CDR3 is CASSSMTSTETQYF. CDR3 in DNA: TGTGCCAGCAGCTCCATGACTAGCACAGAGACCCAGTACTTC.

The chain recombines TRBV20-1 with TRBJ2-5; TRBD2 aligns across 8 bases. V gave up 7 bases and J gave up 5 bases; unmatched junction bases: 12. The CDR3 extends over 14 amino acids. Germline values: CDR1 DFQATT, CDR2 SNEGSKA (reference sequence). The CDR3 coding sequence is TGCAGTGGGTCCTCGGGGGGGGGCCTGGAGACCCAGTACTTC. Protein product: CSGSSGGGLETQYF.

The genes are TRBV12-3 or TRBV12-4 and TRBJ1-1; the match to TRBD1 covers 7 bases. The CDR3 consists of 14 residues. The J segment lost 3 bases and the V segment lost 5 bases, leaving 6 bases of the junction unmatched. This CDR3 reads CASSMDRPYTEAFF. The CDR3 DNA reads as TGTGCCAGCAGTATGGACAGGCCGTACACTGAAGCTTTCTTT.

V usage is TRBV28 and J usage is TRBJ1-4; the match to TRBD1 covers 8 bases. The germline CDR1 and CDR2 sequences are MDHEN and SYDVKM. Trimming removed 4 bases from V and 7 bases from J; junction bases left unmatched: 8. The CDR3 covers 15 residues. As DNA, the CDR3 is TGTGCCAGCAGTTCCCCGTCGGGACAGGTTGAAAAACTGTTTTTT. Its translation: CASSSPSGQVEKLFF. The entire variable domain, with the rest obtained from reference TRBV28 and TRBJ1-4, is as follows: DVKVTQSSRYLVKRTGEKVFLECVQDMDHENMFWYRQDPGLGLRLIYFSYDVKMKEKGDIPEGYSVSREKKERFSLILESASTNQTSMYLCASSSPSGQVEKLFFGSGTQLSVL.

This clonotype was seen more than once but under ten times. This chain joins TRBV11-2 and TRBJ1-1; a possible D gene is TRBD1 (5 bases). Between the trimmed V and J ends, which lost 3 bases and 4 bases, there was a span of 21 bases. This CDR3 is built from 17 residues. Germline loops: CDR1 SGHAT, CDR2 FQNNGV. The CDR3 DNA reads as TGTGCCAGCAGCTTTCGTATTGTTGGGGCCTTGGGCACTGAAGCTTTCTTT. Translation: CASSFRIVGALGTEAFF.

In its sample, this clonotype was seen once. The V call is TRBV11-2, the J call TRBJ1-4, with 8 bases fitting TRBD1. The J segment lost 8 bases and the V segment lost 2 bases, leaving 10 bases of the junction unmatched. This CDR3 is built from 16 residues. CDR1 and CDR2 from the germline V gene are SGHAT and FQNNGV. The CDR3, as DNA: TGTGCCAGCAGCTTAACCGGGACAGGCGTTGCGGAAAAACTGTTTTTT. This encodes CASSLTGTGVAEKLFF.

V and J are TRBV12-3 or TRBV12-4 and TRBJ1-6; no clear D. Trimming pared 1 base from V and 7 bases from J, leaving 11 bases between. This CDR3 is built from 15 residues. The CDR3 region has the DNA TGTGCCAGCAGTTTAGGGTCAGCCAAAAATTCACCCCTCCACTTT. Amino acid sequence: CASSLGSAKNSPLHF.

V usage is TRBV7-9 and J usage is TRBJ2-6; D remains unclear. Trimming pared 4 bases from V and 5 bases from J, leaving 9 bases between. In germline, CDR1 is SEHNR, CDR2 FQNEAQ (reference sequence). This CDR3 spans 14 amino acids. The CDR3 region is CASSSETRANVLTF. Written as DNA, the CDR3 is TGTGCCAGCAGCTCCGAGACGCGGGCCAACGTCCTGACTTTC.

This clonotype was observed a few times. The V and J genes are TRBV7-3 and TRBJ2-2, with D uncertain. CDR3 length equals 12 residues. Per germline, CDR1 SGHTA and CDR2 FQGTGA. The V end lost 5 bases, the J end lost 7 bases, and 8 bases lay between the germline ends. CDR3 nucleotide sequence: TGTGCCAGCAGCGCTAATGGCGGGGAGCTGTTTTTT. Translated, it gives CASSANGGELFF.

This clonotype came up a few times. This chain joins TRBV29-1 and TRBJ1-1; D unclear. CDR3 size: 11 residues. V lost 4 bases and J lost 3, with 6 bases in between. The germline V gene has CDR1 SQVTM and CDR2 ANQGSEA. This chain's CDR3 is CSVVAYTEAFF. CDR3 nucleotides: TGCAGCGTTGTAGCCTACACTGAAGCTTTCTTT.

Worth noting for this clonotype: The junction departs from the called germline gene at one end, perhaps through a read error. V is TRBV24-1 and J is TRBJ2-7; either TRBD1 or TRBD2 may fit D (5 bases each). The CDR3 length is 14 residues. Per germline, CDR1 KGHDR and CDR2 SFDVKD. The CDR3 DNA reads TGTGCCGCCAGTGCCACGGGGCTCTCCTACGAGCAGTACTTC. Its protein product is CAASATGLSYEQYF.

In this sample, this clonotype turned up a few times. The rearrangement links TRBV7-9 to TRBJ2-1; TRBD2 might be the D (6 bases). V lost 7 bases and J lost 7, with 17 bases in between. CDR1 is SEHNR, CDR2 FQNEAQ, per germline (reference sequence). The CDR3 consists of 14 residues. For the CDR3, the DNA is TGTGCCAGCACCGGGACTCCAGGGTGGAATGAGCAGTTCTTC. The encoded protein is CASTGTPGWNEQFF.

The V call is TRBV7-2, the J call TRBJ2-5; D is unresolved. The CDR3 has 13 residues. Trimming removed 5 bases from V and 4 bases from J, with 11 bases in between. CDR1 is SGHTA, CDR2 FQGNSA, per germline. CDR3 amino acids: CASSPGPRETQYF. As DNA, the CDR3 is TGTGCCAGCAGCCCGGGCCCCAGAGAGACCCAGTACTTC.

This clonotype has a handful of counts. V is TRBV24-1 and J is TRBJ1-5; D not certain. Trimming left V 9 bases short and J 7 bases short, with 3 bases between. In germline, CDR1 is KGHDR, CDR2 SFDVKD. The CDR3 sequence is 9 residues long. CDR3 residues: CATSQPQHF. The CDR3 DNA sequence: TGTGCCACCTCCCAGCCCCAGCATTTT.

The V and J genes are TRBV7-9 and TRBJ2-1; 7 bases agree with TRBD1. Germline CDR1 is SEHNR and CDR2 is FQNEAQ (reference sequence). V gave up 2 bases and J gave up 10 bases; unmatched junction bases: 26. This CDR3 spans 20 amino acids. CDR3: CASSLRDRVTGTPRVGEQFF. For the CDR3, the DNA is TGTGCCAGCAGCTTACGTGACAGGGTAACCGGGACCCCCCGGGTGGGGGAGCAGTTCTTC.